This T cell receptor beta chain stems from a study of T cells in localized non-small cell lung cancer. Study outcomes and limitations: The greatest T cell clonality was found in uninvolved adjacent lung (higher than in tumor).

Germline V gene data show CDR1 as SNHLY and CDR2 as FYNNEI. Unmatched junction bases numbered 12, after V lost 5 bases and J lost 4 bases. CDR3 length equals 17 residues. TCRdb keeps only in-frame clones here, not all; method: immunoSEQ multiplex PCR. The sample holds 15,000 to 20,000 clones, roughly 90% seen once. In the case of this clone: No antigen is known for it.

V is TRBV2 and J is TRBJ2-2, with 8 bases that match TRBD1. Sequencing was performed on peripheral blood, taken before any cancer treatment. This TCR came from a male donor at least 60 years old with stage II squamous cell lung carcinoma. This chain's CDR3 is CASSKARGRRGTGELFF. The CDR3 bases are TGTGCCAGCAGTAAGGCCAGGGGGCGCCGGGGCACCGGGGAGCTGTTTTTT. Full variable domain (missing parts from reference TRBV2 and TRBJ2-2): EPEVTQTPSHQVTQMGQEVILRCVPISNHLYFYWYRQILGQKVEFLVSFYNNEISEKSEIFDDQFSVERPDGSNFTLKIRSTKLEDSAMYFCASSKARGRRGTGELFFGEGSRLTVL.